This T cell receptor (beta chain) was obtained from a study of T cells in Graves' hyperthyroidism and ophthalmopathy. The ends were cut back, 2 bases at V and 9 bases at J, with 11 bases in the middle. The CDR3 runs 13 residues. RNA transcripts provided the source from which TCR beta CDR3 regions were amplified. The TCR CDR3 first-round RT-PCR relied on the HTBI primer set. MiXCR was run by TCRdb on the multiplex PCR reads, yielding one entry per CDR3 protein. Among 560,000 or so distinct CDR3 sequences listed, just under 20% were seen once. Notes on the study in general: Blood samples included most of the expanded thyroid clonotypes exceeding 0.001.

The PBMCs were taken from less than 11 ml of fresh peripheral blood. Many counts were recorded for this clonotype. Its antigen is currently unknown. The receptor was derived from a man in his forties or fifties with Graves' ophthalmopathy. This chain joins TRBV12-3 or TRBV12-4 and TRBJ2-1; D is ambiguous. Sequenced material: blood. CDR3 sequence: CASSLIRSTEQFF. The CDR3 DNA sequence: TGTGCCAGCAGTTTAATTCGGAGTACTGAGCAGTTCTTC.